The rows below give T cell receptor beta chains drawn from one sample of a study of T-cell reconstitution after alpha-beta-depleted transplantation in children. One entry per CDR3 protein results from TCRdb running MiXCR on the PCR reads. This sample has around 420,000 distinct CDR3 sequences; roughly 15% occur once, and the top ten carry under 30%. Sequenced material: PBMCs, mostly from graft donor cells, taken 360 days after TCRalphabeta/CD19-depleted stem cell transplant. The receptor set was obtained from a boy in the first two years of life who had a stem cell transplant for Wiskott-Aldrich syndrome, so the T cells may come from the graft donor. CDR3s include the opening cysteine and the closing phenylalanine or tryptophan. D genes are given only for firm matches. The size field is filled for only some rows; it gives once, few, many or a size class.

>many|TRBJ2-2|TRBV5-1|-
TGCGCCAGCAGCCGGGACAAGAACACCGGGGAGCTGTTTTTT
CASSRDKNTGELFF
>-|TRBJ2-1|TRBV11-1|-
TGTGCCAGCAGCTCGCGGGACACGGGGAGATACAATGAGCAGTTCTTC
CASSSRDTGRYNEQFF
>many|TRBJ2-4|TRBV29-1|TRBD2
TGCAGCGTTGGAGAGCGGGAGCTTCTAGCCAAAAACATTCAGTACTTC
CSVGERELLAKNIQYF
>few|TRBJ2-1|TRBV24-1|-
TGTGCCACCAGCGAAAGGACATGGGGTGAGCAGTTCTTC
CATSERTWGEQFF
>-|TRBJ2-1|TRBV15|-
TGTGCCACCAGCAGAGGGAGCTCCTACAATGAGCAGTTCTTC
CATSRGSSYNEQFF
>-|TRBJ2-4|TRBV7-9|-
TGTGCCAGCAGCTTAGCTCCCGTGGGGGCGAGCAAAAACATTCAGTACTTC
CASSLAPVGASKNIQYF
>-|TRBJ1-5|TRBV6-5|TRBD1
TGTGCCAGCAGTTACTCGAGGCCCAGGGGGGGGCAGCCCCAGCATTTT
CASSYSRPRGGQPQHF
>few|TRBJ2-7|TRBV5-1|-
TGCGCCAGCAGCCTACGGGGCAATGGTTTCTACGAGCAGTACTTC
CASSLRGNGFYEQYF
>few|TRBJ2-3|TRBV21-1|-
TGTGCCAGCAGCAAAGCGCCGGGTCTCTTTAACCGCACAGATACGCAGTATTTT
CASSKAPGLFNRTDTQYF
>-|TRBJ2-5|TRBV12-3/TRBV12-4|-
TGTGCCAGCAGTTTACAGGGACAGACCCAGTACTTC
CASSLQGQTQYF
>-|TRBJ2-1|TRBV7-2|TRBD2
TGTGCCAGCAGCTTAGCTCTGACTAGCGGGAGTTACAATGAGCAGTTCTTC
CASSLALTSGSYNEQFF
>few|TRBJ2-1|TRBV11-3|TRBD2
TGTGCCAGCAGCTTCCGCGGGAGGGTGGATGAGCAGTTCTTC
CASSFRGRVDEQFF
>-|TRBJ2-7|TRBV20-1|-
TGCAGTGCTCTCCGGGACACCACCTACGAGCAGTACTTC
CSALRDTTYEQYF
>-|TRBJ2-7|TRBV20-1|TRBD1
TGCAGTGCTAGAGTCCCAGGGACAGGGTATGCCTACGAGCAGTACTTC
CSARVPGTGYAYEQYF
>many|TRBJ1-2|TRBV12-3/TRBV12-4|-
TGTGCCAGCAGTTTAGGGGGAGTGGATGGCTACACCTTC
CASSLGGVDGYTF
>few|TRBJ2-7|TRBV3-1|TRBD2
TGTGCCAGCAGCCAAGATCATGGACTAGCGGGAGCGGGGGAGCAGTACTTC
CASSQDHGLAGAGEQYF
>-|TRBJ2-1|TRBV28|TRBD1
TGTGCCAGCAGCCGTGGGACAGGGGACAATGAGCAGTTCTTC
CASSRGTGDNEQFF
>-|TRBJ2-1|TRBV6-2/TRBV6-3|-
TGTGCCAGCAGGGGACCTAACTACAATGAGCAGTTCTTC
CASRGPNYNEQFF
>-|TRBJ2-2|TRBV12-3/TRBV12-4|-
TGTGCCAGCAGTTTATGGAGGGCCCTTACCCCCTCGAACACCGGGGAGCTGTTTTTT
CASSLWRALTPSNTGELFF
>-|TRBJ2-5|TRBV18|-
TGTGCCAGCTCACCATGGGCAGGGAGGAGAGAGACCCAGTACTTC
CASSPWAGRRETQYF
>-|TRBJ2-7|TRBV7-9|-
TGTGCCGGAAGCTTAGACGGGACTCTAAACTACGAGCAGTACTTC
CAGSLDGTLNYEQYF
>-|TRBJ2-7|TRBV3-1|-
TGTGCCAGCAGCCAGGCCCGTTGGGGAGGATACGAGCAGTACTTC
CASSQARWGGYEQYF
>many|TRBJ2-3|TRBV5-1|-
TGCGCCAGCAGCTTGGACCCGGGACGCACAGATACGCAGTATTTT
CASSLDPGRTDTQYF
>-|TRBJ2-5|TRBV7-2|TRBD2
TGTGCCAGCAGGAAAAGCGGGAAGGGGGAGACCCAGTACTTC
CASRKSGKGETQYF
>few|TRBJ2-7|TRBV15|-
TGTGCCACCAGCCCTATGGGGGGAAGCGAGCAGTACTTC
CATSPMGGSEQYF